The 9 T cell receptor beta chains in this list originate from one sample, sequenced in a study of T-cell reconstitution after alpha-beta-depleted transplantation in children. Preparation of the TCRbeta library was carried out with unique molecular identifiers. TCRdb reprocessed the PCR reads with MiXCR, giving one entry per CDR3 protein. The sample carries about 350,000 distinct CDR3 sequences, about 17% recorded once. The material sequenced was PBMCs, mostly from graft donor cells, taken 360 days after TCRalphabeta/CD19-depleted stem cell transplant. All receptors derive from a male patient aged 2-10 years who had a stem cell transplant for acute lymphoblastic leukemia, so the T cells may come from the graft donor.

This chain links TRBV7-9 with TRBJ1-1; TRBD1 aligns across 7 bases. The CDR3 runs to 15 residues. Trimming took 5 bases from V and 5 from J; bases not matched to a gene: 11. Germline values: CDR1 SEHNR, CDR2 FQNEAQ (reference sequence). The CDR3 reads CASSDTKGTETEAFF. The DNA of the CDR3 is TGTGCCAGCAGCGACACAAAGGGGACAGAGACTGAAGCTTTCTTT.

In this sample, this clonotype turned up many times. The chain recombines TRBV4-3 with TRBJ2-3; D remains unclear. The CDR3 spans 15 residues. Between the trimmed V and J ends, which lost 2 bases and 2 bases, there was a span of 11 bases. Germline V gene sequence: CDR1 LGHNA, CDR2 YSLEER. CDR3 protein: CASSQLLGHTDTQYF. The DNA of the CDR3 is TGCGCCAGCAGCCAATTATTAGGGCACACAGATACGCAGTATTTT.

A remark on this clonotype: One end of the junction fails to match germline, which may point to a read error. This chain uses TRBV7-7 with TRBJ2-3; 10 nucleotides align to TRBD1. The CDR3 covers 15 residues. Looked up from germline, CDR1 is SSHAT and CDR2 is FNYEAQ (reference sequence). CDR3 coding DNA: TGTGCTAGCAGCCGCGGGACAGGGGATTTAGATACGCAGTATTTT. Protein: CASSRGTGDLDTQYF.

V gene TRBV4-2 combines with J gene TRBJ2-7; maybe TRBD1 (6 bases). This CDR3 spans 16 amino acids. The ends were cut back, 0 bases at V and 7 bases at J, with 19 bases in the middle. Germline V gene sequence: CDR1 LGHNA, CDR2 YNFKEQ. CDR3 DNA: TGTGCCAGCAGCCAAGATCCGGGACAATTACTACGTGAGCAGTACTTC. It is translated as CASSQDPGQLLREQYF.

This clonotype turned up a few times. This chain connects TRBV29-1 to TRBJ2-3; 8 bases match TRBD2. The V segment lost 4 bases and the J segment 6 bases; nucleotides outside the gene matches: 6. CDR1 is SQVTM, CDR2 ANQGSEA, per germline. This CDR3 comprises 13 residues. CDR3 amino acids: CSVGGGRRDTQYF. CDR3 DNA: TGCAGCGTTGGGGGCGGGAGGCGGGATACGCAGTATTTT.

This chain uses TRBV12-3 or TRBV12-4 with TRBJ2-1, with D perhaps TRBD2 (5 bases). V was cut by 2 bases and J by 1 base, with 9 bases left in between. The CDR3 is made up of 15 amino acids. The CDR3 is CASSLPGTSYNEQFF. As DNA, the CDR3 is TGTGCCAGCAGTTTACCGGGAACATCCTACAATGAGCAGTTCTTC.

The chain uses TRBV5-1 and TRBJ2-3; 12 nucleotides align to TRBD2. Germline trimming cut 2 bases from V and 2 bases from J; bases unmatched to any gene: 6. CDR3 size: 17 residues. Germline V lookup: CDR1 SGHRS, CDR2 YFSETQ. The chain's CDR3 is CASSFSSGRAPTDTQYF. CDR3 coding DNA: TGCGCCAGCAGCTTTTCTAGCGGGAGGGCCCCCACAGATACGCAGTATTTT.

The chain is built from TRBV5-1 and TRBJ2-1; 8 nucleotides match TRBD1. Germline CDR1 SGHRS, CDR2 YFSETQ. Losses at the gene ends were 0 bases for V and 0 bases for J; bases not matched to a gene: 14. The CDR3 consists of 20 residues. CDR3 DNA: TGCGCCAGCAGCTTGGGGACAGGGCAAGGACGACGGAGCTCCTACAATGAGCAGTTCTTC. Protein: CASSLGTGQGRRSSYNEQFF.

This clonotype was picked up a small number of times. The rearrangement links TRBV11-2 to TRBJ2-7; 7 bases are shared with TRBD1. CDR3 length: 17 amino acids. The germline gives CDR1 SGHAT, CDR2 FQNNGV. Germline trimming cut 0 bases from V and 3 bases from J; bases unmatched to any gene: 11. The DNA of the CDR3 is TGTGCCAGCAGCTTAGAGTACAGGGGCCTTACCGACTACGAGCAGTACTTC. Translating gives CASSLEYRGLTDYEQYF.